A single sample gave rise to the 11 T cell receptor beta chains below, sequenced in a study of regulatory T cells in long-lasting Graves disease. Arm-PCR of CDR3 regions with iRepertoire HTBI primers generated TCR beta libraries. One entry per CDR3 protein results from TCRdb running MiXCR on the multiplex PCR reads. The top ten hold more than 10% of the sample, which has some 600,000 distinct CDR3 sequences, 15% to 20% seen once. Stated time point: newly diagnosed GD, antithyroid drugs for less than 3 months. The TCR library was made from RNA that had been extracted from PBMCs in TRIzol. The same data also went into a second study, on T cells in Graves' hyperthyroidism and ophthalmopathy.

The sequencing here drew on peripheral blood mononuclear cells (PBMCs), taken at new diagnosis, from a patient treated with antithyroid drugs. The receptors were sampled from a man aged 18 to 29 with Graves disease.

The sample holds many counts of this clonotype. The J gene is TRBJ2-2, the V gene TRBV28; D might be TRBD1 (6 bases). V lost 5 bases and J 1 base, leaving 8 bases between the germline ends. In germline, CDR1 is MDHEN, CDR2 SYDVKM. This CDR3 is 14 amino acids long. CDR3 DNA: TGTGCCAGCAGTACAGGGATGAACACCGGGGAGCTGTTTTTT. This encodes CASSTGMNTGELFF.

This clonotype was found a few times. A junction end diverges from the germline sequence, so it may reflect a read error. The chain has TRBV7-6 and TRBJ1-6; D possibly corresponds to TRBD1 (6 bases). CDR3 length equals 14 residues. Germline CDR1 is SGHVS and CDR2 is FNYEAQ. This chain's CDR3 is CAGSPGQQSSPLHF. The CDR3 DNA reads as TGTGCCGGCAGCCCCGGACAGCAGAGTTCACCCCTCCACTTT.

This clonotype was picked up a small number of times. The V gene is TRBV20-1, the J gene TRBJ2-7, with unresolved D. Germline V gene lookup returns CDR1 DFQATT and CDR2 SNEGSKA (reference sequence). The V and J ends lost 2 bases and 5 bases respectively, with 7 bases between them. This CDR3 is built from 11 residues. DNA for the CDR3: TGCAGTGCTAGAAACCAGGACGAGCAGTACTTC. This sequence encodes CSARNQDEQYF.

The chain employs TRBV29-1 and TRBJ1-2; tentatively, D is TRBD1 (6 bases). Germline V gene data show CDR1 as SQVTM and CDR2 as ANQGSEA. V was cut by 5 bases and J by 0 bases, with 10 bases left in between. CDR3 size: 13 residues. For the CDR3, the DNA is TGCAGCGTTCGGACAGTTACTAACTATGGCTACACCTTC. This encodes CSVRTVTNYGYTF.

The sample holds a few counts of this clonotype. The missing conserved phenylalanine or tryptophan at the end of this CDR3 makes a read error likely. The genes are TRBV18 and TRBJ1-2; a weak D match, TRBD1 (6 bases). This CDR3 has 14 amino acids. V was shortened by 2 bases and J by 0 bases, with 7 bases between the two germline ends. In germline, CDR1 is KGHSH, CDR2 LQKENI. CDR3 sequence: CASSPGTTNYGYTL. DNA for the CDR3: TGTGCCAGCTCACCAGGGACAACTAACTATGGCTACACCCTC.

This clonotype was recorded many times. The chain joins TRBV11-2 to TRBJ2-1; D gene ambiguous. The germline V gene encodes CDR1 SGHAT and CDR2 FQNNGV. The CDR3 loop spans 17 amino acids. V lost 0 bases and J 0 bases, leaving 12 bases between the germline ends. The CDR3 bases are TGTGCCAGCAGCTTAGATCGAGCGAACCACTCCTACAATGAGCAGTTCTTC. Its protein product is CASSLDRANHSYNEQFF.

This clonotype was counted only a few times. The chain has TRBV5-6 and TRBJ2-7; D uncertain. Trimming took 4 bases from V and 5 from J, leaving 10 bases between them. The CDR3 is 12 amino acids. Germline V gene lookup returns CDR1 SGHDT and CDR2 YYEEEE. The CDR3 sequence: CASSAAVDEQYF. The CDR3 nucleotides are TGTGCCAGCAGCGCCGCGGTCGACGAGCAGTACTTC.

The chain uses TRBV5-1 and TRBJ2-1, with D unresolved. V lost 2 bases and J 6 bases, leaving 9 bases between the germline ends. Germline assignment: CDR1 SGHRS and CDR2 YFSETQ. The CDR3 length is 13 residues. CDR3 region: CASSFGGFNEQFF. CDR3 nucleotide sequence: TGCGCCAGCAGCTTCGGCGGCTTCAATGAGCAGTTCTTC. The variable domain in full, completed from reference TRBV5-1 and TRBJ2-1, reads KAGVTQTPRYLIKTRGQQVTLSCSPISGHRSVSWYQQTPGQGLQFLFEYFSETQRNKGNFPGRFSGRQFSNSRSEMNVSTLELGDSALYLCASSFGGFNEQFFGPGTRLTVL.

This clonotype appeared a few times. A much more abundant neighbour one base away suggests this may be a read error. J is TRBJ2-1 and V is TRBV7-9; the D is unclear. The CDR3 has 15 amino acids. The germline V gene encodes CDR1 SEHNR and CDR2 FQNEAQ (reference sequence). CDR3 bases: TGTGCCAGCAGCTTAAAAGGTAGCTCCTACGATGAGCAGTTCTTC. Translated, it gives CASSLKGSSYDEQFF.

This sequence joins TRBV20-1 and TRBJ2-3; 12 positions agree with TRBD2. The CDR3 is 15 amino acids. Germline CDR1 DFQATT, CDR2 SNEGSKA (reference sequence). V lost 5 bases to trimming and J lost 1 base; unmatched junction nucleotides: 4. The CDR3 protein is CSAGRTSGGTDTQYF. The CDR3 coding sequence is TGCAGTGCTGGAAGGACTAGCGGGGGCACAGATACGCAGTATTTT.

This clonotype showed up just a few times. The chain joins TRBV15 to TRBJ2-5, with 7 nucleotides matching TRBD2. V lost 4 bases and J lost 7; bases outside the gene matches: 6. The CDR3 totals 13 residues. Germline assignment: CDR1 LNHNV and CDR2 YYDKDF (reference sequence). CDR3 loop: CATSTRERGTQYF. CDR3 coding DNA: TGTGCCACCAGCACCAGGGAGCGGGGGACCCAGTACTTC.